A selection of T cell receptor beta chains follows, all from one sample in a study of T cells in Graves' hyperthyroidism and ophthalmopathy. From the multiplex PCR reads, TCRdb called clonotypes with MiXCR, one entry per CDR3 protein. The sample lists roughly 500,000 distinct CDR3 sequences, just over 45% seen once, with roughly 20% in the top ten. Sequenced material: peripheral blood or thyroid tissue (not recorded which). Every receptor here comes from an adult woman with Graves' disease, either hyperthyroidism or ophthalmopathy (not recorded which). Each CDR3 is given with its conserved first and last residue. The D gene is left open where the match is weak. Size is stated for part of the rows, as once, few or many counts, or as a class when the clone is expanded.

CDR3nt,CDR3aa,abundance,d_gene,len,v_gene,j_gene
TGTGCCAGCAGTTTAACGGGAACCATGAACACTGAAGCTTTCTTT,CASSLTGTMNTEAFF,few,.,15,TRBV28,TRBJ1-1
TGCGCCAGCAGCCCTGGGGCTACCCAGTACTTC,CASSPGATQYF,.,.,11,TRBV7-3,TRBJ2-5
TGTGCCAGCAGCCCAGGGGTTGGTGGCTACACCTTC,CASSPGVGGYTF,once,.,12,TRBV7-9,TRBJ1-2
TGCGCCAGCAGCGTTTTAGCGGGAGGTTCCTACGAGCAGTACTTC,CASSVLAGGSYEQYF,many,TRBD2,15,TRBV5-1,TRBJ2-7
TGTGCCAGCAGCGTATGGGGGAATGATCAGCCCCAGCATTTT,CASSVWGNDQPQHF,many,.,14,TRBV9,TRBJ1-5
TGTGCCAGCAGCTTACGGGGGGCGATAACTGAAGCTTTCTTT,CASSLRGAITEAFF,.,.,14,TRBV7-9,TRBJ1-1
TGTGCCGGGACAGGGGCCTACGAGCAGTACTTC,CAGTGAYEQYF,.,TRBD1,11,TRBV25-1,TRBJ2-7
TGTGCCAGCAGTTTTGGACAGTCCACCATATATTTT,CASSFGQSTIYF,.,.,12,TRBV2,TRBJ1-3
TGTGCCAGCAGTGGTACCGGGACAGGGCGGGCTTTCTTT,CASSGTGTGRAFF,.,TRBD1,13,TRBV7-9,TRBJ1-1
TGTGCCAGCAGCTCCTCCGACAGGGACGGGCAGTACTTC,CASSSSDRDGQYF,once,TRBD1,13,TRBV6-5,TRBJ2-7
TGTGCCAGCAGCTTAGCTAGCGCGGCTGGAAACACCATATATTTT,CASSLASAAGNTIYF,many,.,15,TRBV7-2,TRBJ1-3
TGTGCCAGCAGCTCGACAGGGAGGGAGAACACTGAAGCTTTCTTT,CASSSTGRENTEAFF,many,TRBD1,15,TRBV11-2,TRBJ1-1
TGTGCCAGCAGCTTGGACGGGAGGGGCGAGCAGCACTTC,CASSLDGRGEQHF,.,TRBD2,13,TRBV12-3/TRBV12-4,TRBJ2-7
TGTGCCAGCAGTTTCCTCCACCGTGGCTACACCTTC,CASSFLHRGYTF,.,.,12,TRBV12-3/TRBV12-4,TRBJ1-2
TGCGCCAGCAGCCAAGATCGGCAGGCTAACTATGGCTACACCTTC,CASSQDRQANYGYTF,.,.,15,TRBV4-1,TRBJ1-2
TGCAGCGTTGAAGATCGAGGAGGGTTGATGGGCACTGAAGCTTTCTTT,CSVEDRGGLMGTEAFF,once,.,16,TRBV29-1,TRBJ1-1
TGCGCCAGCAGTTCCAAGCGGGAGGGATACACAGATACGCAGTATTTT,CASSSKREGYTDTQYF,.,TRBD2,16,TRBV5-1,TRBJ2-3
TGTGCCAGCAGCTTAAGCGGGGACGGGGCCAACGTCCTGACTTTC,CASSLSGDGANVLTF,many,.,15,TRBV7-3,TRBJ2-6
TGCAGTGCTAGAGGTCAAGAGACCCAGTACTTC,CSARGQETQYF,many,.,11,TRBV20-1,TRBJ2-5
TGCAGTGCTTCTACTGACAGGGTGAGAAACACTGAAGCTTTCTTT,CSASTDRVRNTEAFF,.,TRBD1,15,TRBV20-1,TRBJ1-1